Below, 7 T cell receptor beta chains from the same sample are listed, as sequenced in a study of T-cell memory formation after mild COVID-19. TCRdb used MiXCR to reprocess the 5' RACE reads, holding one entry per CDR3 protein. The table includes 250,000 to 300,000 distinct CDR3 sequences, 8% to 10% detected once. The sample comprised PBMCs or a T cell subset sorted from them (not recorded which). These receptor sequences come from a man aged 18 to 29 who had mild COVID-19 (a few samples of this study predate the infection). Cell type and time point are not known.

In this sample, this clonotype turned up a few times. The rearrangement links TRBV7-2 to TRBJ2-1, with TRBD2 matching over 10 bases. CDR1 and CDR2 (germline): SGHTA, FQGNSA. V lost 1 base and J lost 10; bases outside the gene matches: 10. The CDR3 runs to 16 residues. The CDR3 bases are TGTGCCAGCAGCTTAGGATCCCGGACTAGCGGAGCAGAGCAGTTCTTC. The encoded protein is CASSLGSRTSGAEQFF.

This clonotype turned up a few times. V is TRBV3-1 and J is TRBJ1-1; no clear D. V was pared by 0 bases and J by 5 bases, with 7 bases between. Germline V gene lookup returns CDR1 LGHDT and CDR2 YNNKEL (reference sequence). The CDR3 is 13 residues long. CDR3 in amino acids: CASSQDFRTEAFF. CDR3 nucleotide sequence: TGTGCCAGCAGCCAAGATTTTAGGACTGAAGCTTTCTTT.

This clonotype turned up a few times. The DNA of the CDR3 is TGTGCCAGCAGTTACCGAGGGACAGGGACCTACGAGCAGTACGTC. Amino acid sequence: CASSYRGTGTYEQYV. This chain links TRBV6-5 with TRBJ2-7; 9 positions match TRBD1. Germline CDR1 reads MNHEY; CDR2 reads SVGAGI. V shed 2 bases, J shed 2 bases, and the junction held 4 bases outside the gene matches. This CDR3 is 15 amino acids long.

This clonotype was recorded at least ten times. The chain carries TRBV12-3 or TRBV12-4 and TRBJ1-4; D gene ambiguous. V gave up 2 bases and J gave up 7 bases, with 8 bases separating them. This CDR3 region has 13 residues. CDR3 residues: CASSLLRFEKLFF. The CDR3 region has the DNA TGTGCCAGCAGTTTACTGAGGTTTGAAAAACTGTTTTTT.

This clonotype has a handful of counts. The chain couples TRBV20-1 to TRBJ2-3; a weak D match, TRBD1 (6 bases). Trimming left V 6 bases short and J 2 bases short, with 15 bases between. Per the germline V gene, CDR1 is DFQATT and CDR2 is SNEGSKA (reference sequence). The CDR3 is made up of 14 amino acids. CDR3 in amino acids: CSAAPTGVTDTQYF. As DNA, the CDR3 is TGCAGTGCGGCCCCGACAGGAGTCACAGATACGCAGTATTTT.

The chain joins TRBV5-6 to TRBJ2-3, with 9 bases that match TRBD1. Germline CDR1 reads SGHDT; CDR2 reads YYEEEE. The V gene end was trimmed by 0 bases and the J gene end by 5 bases; junction bases not matched to a gene: 16. CDR3 length: 19 residues. This chain's CDR3 is CASSLAGQGPNLRGDTQYF. CDR3 nucleotides: TGTGCCAGCAGCTTGGCTGGACAGGGGCCAAACTTACGGGGAGATACGCAGTATTTT.

The chain joins TRBV7-6 to TRBJ2-1; D unclear. The CDR3 runs to 15 residues. V lost 2 bases to trimming and J lost 13 bases, with 21 bases between them. Germline CDR1 reads SGHVS; CDR2 reads FNYEAQ. DNA of the CDR3: TGTGCCAGCAGCTTAACCCGACCCCCCACAGTTCACCAGTTCTTC. As protein: CASSLTRPPTVHQFF.